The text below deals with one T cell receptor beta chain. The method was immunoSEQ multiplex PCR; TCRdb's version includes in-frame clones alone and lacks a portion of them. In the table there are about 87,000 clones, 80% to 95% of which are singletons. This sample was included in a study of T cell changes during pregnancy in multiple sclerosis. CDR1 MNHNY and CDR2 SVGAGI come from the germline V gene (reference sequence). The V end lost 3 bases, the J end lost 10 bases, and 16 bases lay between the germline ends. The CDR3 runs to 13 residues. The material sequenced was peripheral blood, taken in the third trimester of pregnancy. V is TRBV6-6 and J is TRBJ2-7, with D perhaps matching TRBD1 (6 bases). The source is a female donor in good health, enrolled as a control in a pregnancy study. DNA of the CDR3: TGTGCCAGCAGTTATTCCGGACAGAGCTTACAGTACTTC. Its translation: CASSYSGQSLQYF.